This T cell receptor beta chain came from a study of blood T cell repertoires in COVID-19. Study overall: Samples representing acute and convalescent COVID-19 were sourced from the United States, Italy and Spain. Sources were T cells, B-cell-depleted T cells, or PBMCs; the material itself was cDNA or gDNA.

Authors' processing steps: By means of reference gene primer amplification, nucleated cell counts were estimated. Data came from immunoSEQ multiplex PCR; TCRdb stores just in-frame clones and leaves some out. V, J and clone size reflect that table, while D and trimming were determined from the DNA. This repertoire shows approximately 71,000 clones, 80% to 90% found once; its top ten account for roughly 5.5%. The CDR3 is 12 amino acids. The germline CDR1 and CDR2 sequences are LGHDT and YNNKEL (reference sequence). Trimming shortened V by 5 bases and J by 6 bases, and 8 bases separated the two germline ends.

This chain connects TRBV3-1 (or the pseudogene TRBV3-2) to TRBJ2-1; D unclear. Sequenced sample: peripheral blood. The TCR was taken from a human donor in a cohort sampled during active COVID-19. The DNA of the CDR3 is TGTGCCAGCAGCTCCCCCTCCAATGAGCAGTTCTTC. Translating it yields CASSSPSNEQFF.